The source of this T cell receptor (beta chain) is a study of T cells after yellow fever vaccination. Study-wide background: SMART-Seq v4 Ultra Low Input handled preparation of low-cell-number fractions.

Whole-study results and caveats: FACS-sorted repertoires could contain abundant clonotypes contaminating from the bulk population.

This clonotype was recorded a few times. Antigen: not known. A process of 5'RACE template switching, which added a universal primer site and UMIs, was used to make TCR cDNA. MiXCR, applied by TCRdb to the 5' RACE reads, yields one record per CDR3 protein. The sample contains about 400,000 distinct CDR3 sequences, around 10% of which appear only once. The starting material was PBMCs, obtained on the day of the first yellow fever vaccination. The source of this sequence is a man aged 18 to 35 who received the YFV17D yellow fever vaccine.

The CDR3 DNA reads TGTGCCAGCAGTAACGGACTAGCGGGGGTTATGTGGCAGTTCTTC. Translating it yields CASSNGLAGVMWQFF. The chain carries TRBV6-2 or TRBV6-3 and TRBJ2-1; 13 bases are shared with TRBD2. The germline gives CDR1 MNHEY, CDR2 SVGEGT. The CDR3 totals 15 residues. Losses at the gene ends were 5 bases for V and 12 bases for J; bases not matched to a gene: 10.